Below, 29 T cell receptor beta chains from the same sample are listed, as sequenced in a study of OX40 agonist ivuxolimab in advanced cancers. The protocol was immunoSEQ multiplex PCR, while the TCRdb copy is restricted to in-frame clones and leaves out a portion. The sample lists about 77,000 clones; 85% were seen once. Here the sequenced sample was CD4+ or CD8+ T cells sorted from blood, taken in a trial of the OX40 agonist ivuxolimab. Every receptor here comes from an adult with an advanced solid tumor such as melanoma, head and neck, liver or kidney cancer.

The chain links TRBV4-3 to TRBJ2-3, with D maybe TRBD1 (6 bases). Germline loops: CDR1 LGHNA, CDR2 YSLEER. The CDR3 loop spans 14 amino acids. V was clipped by 10 bases and J by 0 bases, with 14 bases between them. The CDR3 spells CATARGGSTDTQYF. CDR3 bases: TGCGCCACTGCCCGAGGGGGTAGCACAGATACGCAGTATTTT.

The chain carries TRBV4-3 and TRBJ1-4; 7 positions agree with TRBD1. Germline V lookup: CDR1 LGHNA, CDR2 YSLEER. The CDR3 covers 17 residues. Trimming at V came to 3 bases and at J to 5 bases, leaving 12 bases not matched to a gene. CDR3 DNA: TGCGCCAGCAGCCAGCGTATCAGGGGGAATTCGAATGAAAAACTGTTTTTT. Its translation is CASSQRIRGNSNEKLFF.

The chain joins TRBV6-5 to TRBJ1-2; D not resolved. Trimming took 6 bases from V and 2 from J, leaving 10 bases between them. The CDR3 is 13 residues long. The V gene's germline CDR1 is MNHEY and CDR2 SVGAGI. DNA of the CDR3: TGTGCCAGCAGACACGACGGGAACTATGGCTACACCTTC. Translating it yields CASRHDGNYGYTF.

The J gene is TRBJ2-2, the V gene TRBV5-1, with a tentative D call TRBD1 (6 bases). The length of the CDR3 is 16 residues. The V and J ends lost 3 bases and 4 bases respectively, with 16 bases between them. Germline assignment: CDR1 SGHRS and CDR2 YFSETQ. CDR3 DNA: TGCGCCAGCAGCTGGGGGACACCCTGGGGCACCGGGGAGCTGTTTTTT. This sequence encodes CASSWGTPWGTGELFF.

J is TRBJ2-3 and V is TRBV6-5; tentatively, D is TRBD2 (7 bases). The CDR3 runs to 16 residues. Trimming took 4 bases from V and 7 from J, leaving 21 bases between them. Germline lookup yields CDR1 MNHEY and CDR2 SVGAGI. CDR3 amino acids: CASSSGRGAPGYTQYF. The DNA of the CDR3 is TGTGCCAGCAGTTCAGGCCGGGGGGCCCCCGGGTATACGCAGTATTTT.

The genes are TRBV7-3 and TRBJ1-2; no clear D gene. Germline CDR1 is SGHTA and CDR2 is FQGTGA. The CDR3 has 14 amino acids. The V and J ends lost 2 bases and 2 bases respectively, with 9 bases between them. Here the CDR3 DNA reads TGTGCCAGCAGCTTAGGGCGGGAGAACTATGGCTACACCTTC. Protein sequence: CASSLGRENYGYTF.

The table lists this clone with a few counts. V gene TRBV10-3 combines with J gene TRBJ2-7, with D unclear. Per the germline V gene, CDR1 is ENHRY and CDR2 is SYGVKD. V lost 3 bases to trimming and J lost 3 bases, with 15 bases between them. The CDR3 has 15 amino acids. DNA for the CDR3: TGTGCCATCAGTGATAGGACCTTCGAGTTCTACGAGCAGTACTTC. It is translated as CAISDRTFEFYEQYF.

This clone appeared once. This chain links TRBV11-2 with TRBJ1-2, with a weak D call TRBD1 (6 bases). CDR1 and CDR2 from the germline V gene are SGHAT and FQNNGV. V was pared by 5 bases and J by 7 bases, with 17 bases between. The CDR3 runs 14 residues. The CDR3 DNA follows: TGTGCCAGCAGCCCGTCAGCAGGGGATGGTGGCTACACCTTC. Its protein is CASSPSAGDGGYTF.

V usage is TRBV18 and J usage is TRBJ2-7; D unclear. Trimming cost V 3 bases and J 2 bases, with 17 bases left between them. Germline CDR1 is KGHSH and CDR2 is LQKENI. The CDR3 is 16 amino acids. The CDR3 here is CASSPSLMASTYEQYF. As DNA, the CDR3 is TGTGCCAGCTCACCTTCGTTGATGGCGAGCACCTACGAGCAGTACTTC.

The chain recombines TRBV19 with TRBJ2-3; the D is unclear. Germline CDR1 reads LNHDA; CDR2 reads SQIVND (reference sequence). Trimming shortened V by 4 bases and J by 6 bases, and 11 bases separated the two germline ends. The CDR3 is made up of 13 amino acids. The DNA for the CDR3 is TGTGCCAGTAGTACGGACGGACGGGATACGCAGTATTTT. Protein sequence: CASSTDGRDTQYF.

The chain combines TRBV6-1 with TRBJ1-2; D call uncertain. Trimming stripped 6 bases from V and 0 bases from J, with 14 bases between. Looked up from germline, CDR1 is MNHNS and CDR2 is SASEGT. This CDR3 has 15 residues. DNA of the CDR3: TGTGCCAGCAGCCTTAGTCGGGTGCCTAACTATGGCTACACCTTC. Protein: CASSLSRVPNYGYTF.

The chain recombines TRBV7-2 with TRBJ1-5, with 8 positions matching TRBD1. Germline V gene data show CDR1 as SGHTA and CDR2 as FQGNSA. Trimming cost V 1 base and J 2 bases; bases outside gene matches: 4. CDR3 length: 16 residues. The chain's CDR3 is CASSLGQGIGNQPQHF. The CDR3 DNA reads TGTGCCAGCAGCTTAGGACAGGGGATCGGCAATCAGCCCCAGCATTTT.

The gene calls are TRBV11-2 and TRBJ2-3; no firm D call. V was shortened by 5 bases and J by 2 bases, with 5 bases between the two germline ends. The CDR3 is 12 amino acids. Germline V lookup: CDR1 SGHAT, CDR2 FQNNGV. CDR3 sequence: CASSRYTDTQYF. DNA of the CDR3: TGTGCCAGCAGCCGGTACACAGATACGCAGTATTTT.

The chain couples TRBV11-2 to TRBJ1-2; D is unresolved. The CDR3 runs to 12 residues. Trimming took off 10 bases at V and 8 bases at J, with 17 bases between the two ends. Germline assignment: CDR1 SGHAT and CDR2 FQNNGV. In DNA, the CDR3 is TGTGCCATCTCACCGGGCGGGAGGGGCTACACCTTC. Translation: CAISPGGRGYTF.

The rearrangement uses TRBV6-5 and TRBJ2-1; D may be TRBD1 (6 bases). Looked up from germline, CDR1 is MNHEY and CDR2 is SVGAGI. The CDR3 has 14 residues. V lost 2 bases, J lost 8 bases, and 13 bases lay in between. CDR3 nucleotides: TGTGCCAGCAGTTACGTGTCCAAGGGGGATGAGCAGTTCTTC. This sequence encodes CASSYVSKGDEQFF.

Here the CDR3 DNA reads TGCGCCAGCAGCTACGACAGGGCCAACCAGCCCCAGCATTTT. Amino acid sequence: CASSYDRANQPQHF. The chain recombines TRBV4-3 with TRBJ1-5; 7 bases are a match to TRBD1. V shed 5 bases and J 7 bases; nucleotides not matched to a gene: 8. CDR3 length: 14 residues. CDR1 LGHNA and CDR2 YSLEER come from the germline V gene.

This chain links TRBV2 with TRBJ2-5; tentative D call: TRBD1 (6 bases). This CDR3 has 14 residues. Germline V gene lookup returns CDR1 SNHLY and CDR2 FYNNEI. The V and J ends lost 1 base and 7 bases respectively, with 13 bases between them. CDR3: CASSEVNREGTQYF. The CDR3, as DNA: TGTGCCAGCAGTGAAGTAAACAGGGAAGGGACCCAGTACTTC. Supplemented by reference TRBV2 and TRBJ2-5, the full variable domain reads EPEVTQTPSHQVTQMGQEVILRCVPISNHLYFYWYRQILGQKVEFLVSFYNNEISEKSEIFDDQFSVERPDGSNFTLKIRSTKLEDSAMYFCASSEVNREGTQYFGPGTRLLVL.

This sequence joins TRBV11-1 and TRBJ2-5; no firm D call. Germline CDR1 reads SGHAT; CDR2 reads FQDESV (reference sequence). V was trimmed by 3 bases and J by 8 bases, leaving 19 bases between them. There are 15 residues in the CDR3. CDR3 sequence: CASSFSDHPRETQYF. CDR3 sequence (DNA): TGTGCCAGCAGCTTCAGCGACCATCCAAGAGAAACCCAGTACTTC.

As to this clone: The identical CDR3 is also encoded by other nucleotide sequences in the sample. V usage is TRBV27 and J usage is TRBJ1-5; TRBD1 matches at 8 bases. This CDR3 is 13 amino acids long. Germline CDR1 and CDR2: MNHEY and SMNVEV (reference sequence). J lost 5 bases, V lost 6 bases, and 3 bases had no gene match. CDR3 sequence: CASSSQGDQPQHF. The DNA for the CDR3 is TGTGCCAGCAGCTCACAGGGGGATCAGCCCCAGCATTTT.

The rearrangement joins TRBV7-7 to TRBJ1-3; D ambiguous. Germline CDR1 SSHAT, CDR2 FNYEAQ (reference sequence). CDR3 size: 13 residues. Trimming removed 4 bases at V and 4 bases at J, with 8 bases between. The CDR3 nucleotides read TGTGCCAGCAGCTCACTCCCAGGAAACACCATATATTTT. Its protein product is CASSSLPGNTIYF.

The chain couples TRBV11-1 to TRBJ1-1, with D uncertain. Trimming cost V 0 bases and J 10 bases, with 12 bases left between them. Germline V gene lookup returns CDR1 SGHAT and CDR2 FQDESV (reference sequence). The CDR3 consists of 13 residues. The CDR3 protein is CASSLATPISAFF. The CDR3 DNA reads as TGTGCCAGCAGCTTAGCGACACCCATATCAGCTTTCTTT. The full variable domain, rest sourced from reference TRBV11-1 and TRBJ1-1, is EAEVAQSPRYKITEKSQAVAFWCDPISGHATLYWYRQILGQGPELLVQFQDESVVDDSQLPKDRFSAERLKGVDSTLKIQPAELGDSAMYLCASSLATPISAFFGQGTRLTVV.

V is TRBV9 and J is TRBJ1-5; tentative D call: TRBD1 (6 bases). This CDR3 has 15 amino acids. With 7 bases removed from V and 4 bases from J, the gap between germline ends came to 18 bases. Germline CDR1 and CDR2: SGDLS and YYNGEE. CDR3 DNA sequence: TGTGCCAGCGGCTCTCAGGACAGATTGAATCAGCCCCAGCATTTT. It yields the protein CASGSQDRLNQPQHF. Full variable domain (rest looked up from reference TRBV9 and TRBJ1-5): DSGVTQTPKHLITATGQRVTLRCSPRSGDLSVYWYQQSLDQGLQFLIQYYNGEERAKGNILERFSAQQFPDLHSELNLSSLELGDSALYFCASGSQDRLNQPQHFGDGTRLSIL.

This clone has a single count. This chain connects TRBV5-1 to TRBJ1-3; D gene ambiguous. Per germline, CDR1 SGHRS and CDR2 YFSETQ. Deletions cut 4 bases from V and 3 bases from J, with 8 bases between. This CDR3 has 13 amino acids. The CDR3 region has the DNA TGCGCCAGCAGCACTACAGTTGGAAACACCATATATTTT. It specifies CASSTTVGNTIYF.

The chain links TRBV2 to TRBJ1-5; D not resolved. V was trimmed by 5 bases and J by 6 bases, leaving 11 bases between them. The CDR3 contains 13 residues. The germline CDR1 and CDR2 sequences are SNHLY and FYNNEI. In DNA form, the CDR3 reads TGTGCCAGCAGTCCCCGAGGGAGTCAGCCCCAGCATTTT. This sequence encodes CASSPRGSQPQHF.

The rearrangement uses TRBV6-5 and TRBJ1-1; D may be TRBD1 (5 bases). Germline values: CDR1 MNHEY, CDR2 SVGAGI. The CDR3 consists of 13 residues. The germline V and J ends were trimmed by 6 bases and 0 bases, with 8 bases remaining between them. The CDR3 DNA is TGTGCCAGCAGAGTGACAGTGAACACTGAAGCTTTCTTT. Its protein is CASRVTVNTEAFF.

This clone showed up just a few times. This rearrangement joins TRBV2 to TRBJ1-2; D is perhaps TRBD1 (5 bases). Trimming left V 2 bases short and J 4 bases short, with 8 bases between. CDR1 is SNHLY, CDR2 FYNNEI, per germline. The CDR3 extends over 13 amino acids. This chain's CDR3 is CASSELGLYGYTF. CDR3 coding DNA: TGTGCCAGCAGTGAATTGGGGCTCTATGGCTACACCTTC.

The J gene is TRBJ1-6, the V gene TRBV7-3; D is uncertain. Trimming shortened V by 3 bases and J by 6 bases, and 12 bases separated the two germline ends. The CDR3 runs to 15 residues. CDR1 is SGHTA and CDR2 is FQGTGA in the germline V gene. For the CDR3, the DNA is TGTGCCAGCAGCTTCGGAGGATCTGCTAATTCACCCCTCCACTTT. Residues: CASSFGGSANSPLHF.

Here the CDR3 reads CASSRTSYNSPLHF. In DNA form, the CDR3 reads TGTGCCAGTAGTAGGACCTCCTATAATTCACCCCTCCACTTT. The chain couples TRBV19 to TRBJ1-6; D not resolved. With 4 bases removed from V and 0 bases from J, the gap between germline ends came to 4 bases. The length of the CDR3 is 14 residues. Germline CDR1 and CDR2: LNHDA and SQIVND (reference sequence).

The chain is built from TRBV29-1 and TRBJ1-1; no reliable D call. V lost 6 bases and J lost 0, with 5 bases in between. This CDR3 has 11 residues. Germline V gives CDR1 SQVTM, CDR2 ANQGSEA. CDR3 nucleotide sequence: TGCAGCGTCGTATTGAACACTGAAGCTTTCTTT. Translation gives CSVVLNTEAFF.